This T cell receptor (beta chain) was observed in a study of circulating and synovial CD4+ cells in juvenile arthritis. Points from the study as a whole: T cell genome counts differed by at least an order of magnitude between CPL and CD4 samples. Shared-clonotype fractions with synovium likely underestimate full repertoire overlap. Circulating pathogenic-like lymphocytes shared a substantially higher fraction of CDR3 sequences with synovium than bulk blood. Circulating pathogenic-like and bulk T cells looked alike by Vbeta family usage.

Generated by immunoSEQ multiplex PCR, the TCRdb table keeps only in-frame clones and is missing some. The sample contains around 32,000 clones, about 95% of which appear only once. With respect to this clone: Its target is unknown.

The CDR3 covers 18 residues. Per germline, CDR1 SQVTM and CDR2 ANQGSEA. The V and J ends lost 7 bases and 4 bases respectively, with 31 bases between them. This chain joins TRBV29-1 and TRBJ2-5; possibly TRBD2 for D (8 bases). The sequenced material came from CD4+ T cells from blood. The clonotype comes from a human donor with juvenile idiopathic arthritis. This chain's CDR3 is CSAEGVRGLAGGSETQYF. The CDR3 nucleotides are TGCAGCGCTGAGGGAGTTAGGGGGCTGGCGGGAGGATCAGAGACCCAGTACTTC.